This is a list of T cell receptor beta chains from one sample in a study of cytomegalovirus exposure and HLA in healthy donors. TCRdb keeps only in-frame clones here, not all; method: immunoSEQ multiplex PCR. The sample comprises 200,000 or so clones, roughly 83% of which are singletons, and around 0.4% rests with the top ten. Sequenced input: PBMCs. The source of these receptors is a male donor in good health and CMV-seropositive. Both conserved end residues are part of each CDR3. The D gene is left open where the match is weak. Size tells how often a clone was seen (once, few, many) or the class of an expanded clone, and some rows leave it out.

size	D	V	J	CDR3	DNA
-	TRBD1	TRBV7-9	TRBJ2-3	CASSLTGIGTDTQYF	TGTGCCAGCAGCTTGACAGGGATAGGCACAGATACGCAGTATTTT
-	-	TRBV7-8	TRBJ2-6	CASRARGSGANVLTF	TGTGCCAGCAGGGCCCGGGGGTCTGGGGCCAACGTCCTGACTTTC
-	-	TRBV10-2	TRBJ2-1	CASTPGNSYNEQFF	TGCGCCAGCACGCCGGGAAACTCCTACAATGAGCAGTTCTTC
few	-	TRBV6-5	TRBJ1-2	CASRMTLEANYGYTF	TGTGCCAGCAGAATGACATTGGAGGCTAACTATGGCTACACCTTC
-	-	TRBV6-6	TRBJ1-4	CASSYPPRNEKLFF	TGTGCCAGCAGTTACCCCCCGAGAAATGAAAAACTGTTTTTT
-	-	TRBV6-5	TRBJ2-7	CASSYGSAGISYEQYF	TGTGCCAGCAGTTACGGATCCGCAGGGATCTCCTACGAGCAGTACTTC
-	-	TRBV7-2	TRBJ1-1	CASSLNQVNTEAFF	TGTGCCAGCAGCTTAAACCAGGTGAACACTGAAGCTTTCTTT
-	TRBD2	TRBV18	TRBJ2-1	CASSPLTSRNEQFF	TGTGCCAGCTCACCGTTGACTAGCAGAAATGAGCAGTTCTTC
-	-	TRBV7-2	TRBJ1-4	CASSFRGATNEKLFF	TGTGCCAGCAGCTTCCGGGGGGCAACTAATGAAAAACTGTTTTTT
-	TRBD2	TRBV19	TRBJ2-1	CASSIGEAGYYNEQFF	TGTGCCAGTAGTATCGGGGAAGCGGGATACTACAATGAGCAGTTCTTC
-	-	TRBV7-2	TRBJ2-7	CASSLESSAISYEQYF	TGTGCCAGCAGCCTAGAGAGTAGCGCCATCTCCTACGAGCAGTACTTC
-	-	TRBV4-1	TRBJ1-2	CASSQELGGYGYTF	TGCGCCAGCAGCCAAGAATTGGGAGGCTATGGCTACACCTTC
-	-	TRBV30	TRBJ2-7	CAWSVWGDEQYF	TGTGCCTGGAGTGTTTGGGGAGACGAGCAGTACTTC
-	TRBD2	TRBV5-4	TRBJ2-5	CATGGSGETQYF	TGTGCCACGGGGGGGTCGGGAGAGACCCAGTACTTC
-	-	TRBV19	TRBJ1-6	CASKEPGSSPLHF	TGTGCCAGTAAGGAGCCGGGAAGTTCACCCCTCCACTTT
-	TRBD1	TRBV7-9	TRBJ2-3	CASSWDRVTDTQYF	TGTGCCAGCAGCTGGGACAGGGTCACAGATACGCAGTATTTT
few	TRBD2	TRBV2	TRBJ2-2	CASSNKASGTGELFF	TGTGCCAGCAGTAATAAGGCTAGCGGGACCGGGGAGCTGTTTTTT
-	-	TRBV11-2	TRBJ2-7	CASSLTGPTSYEQYF	TGTGCCAGCAGCTTAACTGGTCCGACATCCTACGAGCAGTACTTC
-	-	TRBV12-5	TRBJ2-1	CASGFALSESSLNEQFF	TGTGCTAGTGGTTTCGCCCTCTCCGAGTCATCTCTCAATGAGCAGTTCTTC
once	-	TRBV30	TRBJ2-7	CAYQPGEPYEQYF	TGTGCCTACCAACCGGGGGAGCCCTACGAGCAGTACTTC
-	TRBD2	TRBV5-1	TRBJ2-1	CASSVGTSGTEATFF	TGCGCCAGCAGCGTAGGGACTAGCGGGACGGAGGCGACGTTCTTC
-	TRBD2	TRBV10-3	TRBJ2-7	CAISGGGSVSHYEQYF	TGTGCCATCAGCGGGGGGGGATCCGTCTCCCACTACGAGCAGTACTTC
-	-	TRBV4-2	TRBJ1-1	CASSLHGGTGNTEAFF	TGTGCCAGCAGCCTCCATGGCGGGACGGGGAACACTGAAGCTTTCTTT
once	TRBD2	TRBV7-6	TRBJ2-1	CASSSRGAGVSSYNEQFF	TGTGCCAGCAGCTCCCGGGGAGCGGGGGTAAGCTCCTACAATGAGCAGTTCTTC
-	TRBD1	TRBV29-1	TRBJ1-1	CSVGGQDRSEAFF	TGCAGCGTGGGGGGACAGGACAGATCTGAAGCTTTCTTT
-	-	TRBV19	TRBJ1-1	CASSIGSSNTEAFF	TGTGCCAGTAGTATAGGTTCTTCGAACACTGAAGCTTTCTTT
-	-	TRBV11-1	TRBJ2-3	CASSFYRDYTDTQYF	TGTGCCAGCAGCTTTTACAGGGATTACACAGATACGCAGTATTTT
once	-	TRBV5-1	TRBJ2-7	CASSSRDGTKAYEQYF	TGCGCCAGCAGCTCCAGGGACGGGACAAAAGCCTACGAGCAGTACTTC
-	-	TRBV28	TRBJ2-2	CASSLHGGRTGELFF	TGTGCCAGCAGTTTACATGGGGGCAGGACCGGGGAGCTGTTTTTT
-	TRBD2	TRBV6-1	TRBJ2-4	CASREGGLASDIQYF	TGTGCCAGCAGGGAAGGAGGACTAGCTTCGGACATTCAGTACTTC
-	TRBD1	TRBV2	TRBJ1-5	CASKQGYYSNQPQHF	TGTGCCAGCAAACAGGGGTATTATAGCAATCAGCCCCAGCATTTT
-	-	TRBV6-6	TRBJ2-5	CASSYSDRQETQYF	TGTGCCAGCAGTTACTCGGACAGACAAGAGACCCAGTACTTC
-	-	TRBV4-2	TRBJ1-5	CASSRHRDEQPQHF	TGTGCCAGCAGCCGCCACAGGGATGAGCAGCCCCAGCATTTT
few	-	TRBV10-3	TRBJ2-5	CAISESASGRETQYF	TGTGCCATCAGTGAGTCTGCGTCAGGGCGAGAGACCCAGTACTTC
once	-	TRBV11-3	TRBJ2-2	CASSPQQNTGELFF	TGTGCCAGCAGTCCTCAACAGAACACCGGGGAGCTGTTTTTT
few	TRBD1	TRBV7-8	TRBJ1-1	CASSLALTGRTEAFF	TGTGCCAGCAGCTTAGCGCTGACAGGGAGGACTGAAGCTTTCTTT
-	TRBD1	TRBV18	TRBJ1-2	CASSRDRGWGYTF	TGTGCCAGCTCACGTGACAGGGGTTGGGGCTACACCTTC
-	-	TRBV19	TRBJ1-5	CASSIASGSNQPQHF	TGTGCCAGTAGTATAGCGTCGGGAAGCAATCAGCCCCAGCATTTT
-	-	TRBV7-8	TRBJ1-2	CASTSRGESYTF	TGTGCCAGCACCTCCCGGGGGGAGAGCTACACCTTC
-	-	TRBV6-5	TRBJ2-3	CASSYSRFTDTQYF	TGTGCCAGCAGTTACTCGAGGTTCACAGATACGCAGTATTTT
-	-	TRBV5-1	TRBJ2-3	CASSLGSGDTQYF	TGCGCCAGCAGCTTGGGGTCAGGTGATACGCAGTATTTT
-	-	TRBV7-3	TRBJ2-1	CASSRDRSYNEQFF	TGTGCCAGCAGCCGAGATCGCTCCTACAATGAGCAGTTCTTC
-	TRBD1	TRBV11-2	TRBJ2-1	CASSSPGQIQHEQFF	TGTGCCAGCAGCTCTCCGGGACAGATACAACATGAGCAGTTCTTC
-	TRBD1	TRBV7-2	TRBJ2-7	CASTIGQGRHYEQYF	TGTGCCAGCACGATCGGACAGGGGCGACACTACGAGCAGTACTTC